The next 27 T cell receptor beta chains were all read from a single sample in a study of T cells in Graves' hyperthyroidism and ophthalmopathy. Researchers amplified the TCR beta CDR3 regions from RNA transcripts. Researchers ran a first-round RT-PCR on the TCR CDR3 using the HTBI primer set. TCRdb processed the multiplex PCR reads anew with MiXCR; each CDR3 protein has one entry. The sample lists 450,000 to 600,000 distinct CDR3 sequences, 14% occurring once. Sequencing used blood. The receptors were gathered from a woman aged 40 to 49 with Graves' hyperthyroidism.

About this clonotype itself: This may be a read error: a much more frequent sequence differs by one nucleotide. V gene TRBV28 combines with J gene TRBJ2-1; 9 bases map to TRBD1. The CDR3 runs to 16 residues. Unmatched junction bases numbered 6, after V lost 5 bases and J lost 1 base. In germline, CDR1 is MDHEN, CDR2 SYDVKM. The CDR3 is CASSLAGQGSYNEQFF. CDR3 DNA: TGTGCCAGCAGTCTGGCGGGACAGGGATCCTACAATGAGCAGTTCTTC.

The rearrangement uses TRBV13 and TRBJ2-7; TRBD1 matches at 9 bases. The trim removed 4 bases at V and 2 bases at J, leaving 6 bases unmatched. The CDR3 spans 15 residues. Germline V gene data show CDR1 as PRHDT and CDR2 as FYEKMQ (reference sequence). DNA for the CDR3: TGTGCCAGCAGCTCCCGGGACAGGGCCCCCTACGAGCAGTACTTC. Translating it yields CASSSRDRAPYEQYF. The full variable domain, with the rest looked up from reference TRBV13 and TRBJ2-7, is AAGVIQSPRHLIKEKRETATLKCYPIPRHDTVYWYQQGPGQDPQFLISFYEKMQSDKGSIPDRFSAQQFSDYHSELNMSSLELGDSALYFCASSSRDRAPYEQYFGPGTRLTVT.

This clonotype was detected many times. The chain is built from TRBV11-3 and TRBJ1-2; TRBD1 aligns across 9 bases. Trimming took 5 bases from V and 2 from J; bases not matched to a gene: 3. The CDR3 consists of 14 residues. Germline V CDR1 and CDR2: SGHNT, YENEEA. CDR3 in amino acids: CASSEGTGNYGYTF. CDR3 in DNA: TGTGCCAGCAGCGAGGGGACAGGGAACTATGGCTACACCTTC.

This clonotype was detected only a few times. The chain joins TRBV6-1 to TRBJ2-7, with TRBD1 matching over 10 bases. V was clipped by 6 bases and J by 9 bases; unmatched bases: 8. The CDR3 totals 13 residues. Germline V CDR1 and CDR2: MNHNS, SASEGT. CDR3 loop: CASSPGTGEGQYF. CDR3 bases: TGTGCCAGCAGCCCCGGGACAGGGGAGGGGCAGTACTTC.

The chain joins TRBV2 to TRBJ2-4; no definite D call. There are 14 residues in the CDR3. The V gene's germline CDR1 is SNHLY and CDR2 FYNNEI. V was clipped by 6 bases and J by 0 bases, with 9 bases between them. In nucleotides, the CDR3 is TGTGCCAGCAGATATAGGTTAGCCAAAAACATTCAGTACTTC. Translated, it gives CASRYRLAKNIQYF.

The J gene is TRBJ2-1, the V gene TRBV5-4; D ambiguous. The V gene lost 0 bases and the J gene lost 8 bases, with 12 bases spanning the gap. The CDR3 is 14 amino acids. Germline CDR1 SGHNT, CDR2 YYREEE (reference sequence). CDR3 sequence reads: CASSLGRPGDEQFF. The CDR3 nucleotides read TGTGCCAGCAGCTTGGGACGGCCTGGGGATGAGCAGTTCTTC.

As for this clonotype: Just one base apart from a much larger clone, this may be a read error. The final CDR3 position lacks the conserved phenylalanine or tryptophan, pointing to a likely read error. CDR3 nucleotides: TGTGCCAGCTCACCGGGACGCCCTTCCTCGGGCTACGAGCAGTACCTC. Protein sequence: CASSPGRPSSGYEQYL. This rearrangement joins TRBV18 to TRBJ2-7; D could derive from TRBD1 or TRBD2 (5 bases each). This CDR3 region has 16 residues. Trimming removed 3 bases at V and 3 bases at J, with 18 bases between. CDR1 and CDR2 from the germline V gene are KGHSH and LQKENI.

This clonotype was detected once. A much larger clone lies one base from this, so it may be a read error. This sequence joins TRBV27 and TRBJ1-1; the D gene is possibly TRBD1 (5 bases). The germline CDR1 and CDR2 sequences are MNHEY and SMNVEV (reference sequence). This CDR3 contains 13 residues. This chain's CDR3 is CASREDGTTETFF. The CDR3 DNA is TGTGCCAGCAGGGAGGACGGGACCACTGAAACTTTCTTT.

This clonotype occurred many times. The CDR3 loop reads CASSTPLAGLRNEQFF. CDR3 nucleotides: TGTGCCAGCAGCACACCACTAGCGGGACTCCGCAATGAGCAGTTCTTC. The genes are TRBV12-3 or TRBV12-4 and TRBJ2-1, with 10 bases identical to TRBD2. The CDR3 length is 16 residues. J lost 6 bases, V lost 6 bases, and 11 bases had no gene match.

This clonotype has only a few counts. J is TRBJ2-7 and V is TRBV5-6; D gene ambiguous. This CDR3 is built from 13 residues. V lost 1 base, J lost 2 bases, and 7 bases lay in between. Germline values: CDR1 SGHDT, CDR2 YYEEEE. The chain's CDR3 is CASSLRAPYEQYF. The CDR3 DNA sequence: TGTGCCAGCAGCTTGAGGGCTCCCTACGAGCAGTACTTC.

As to this clonotype: A single base separates this from a much larger clone, so it may be a read error. V gene TRBV5-8 combines with J gene TRBJ2-1; no reliable D call. The CDR3 contains 12 residues. CDR1 is SGHTS, CDR2 YDEGEE, per germline. The DNA for the CDR3 is TGTGGCAGCAGCCTCCTGCGGAATGAGCAGTTCTTC. The encoded protein is CGSSLLRNEQFF.

This clonotype has at least ten counts. The genes are TRBV20-1 and TRBJ2-7, with 8 positions matching TRBD2. J lost 5 bases, V lost 0 bases, and 6 bases had no gene match. The germline V gene has CDR1 DFQATT and CDR2 SNEGSKA (reference sequence). CDR3 length: 14 amino acids. In DNA form, the CDR3 reads TGCAGTGCTAGAGATGGTAGCGGGATAAACGAGCAGTACTTC. This codes for CSARDGSGINEQYF.

This clonotype was seen ten or more times. CDR3 in amino acids: CASSLGQGTGNEQFF. The DNA for the CDR3 is TGTGCCAGCAGCCTGGGACAGGGGACGGGGAATGAGCAGTTCTTC. The chain carries TRBV11-1 and TRBJ2-1; TRBD1 agrees at 10 bases. This CDR3 spans 15 amino acids. Trimming removed 5 bases from V and 7 bases from J; junction bases left unmatched: 8. From germline, CDR1 is SGHAT and CDR2 FQDESV (reference sequence).

This rearrangement joins TRBV11-2 to TRBJ1-6; the D is unclear. Trimming cost V 6 bases and J 6 bases, with 9 bases left between them. This CDR3 has 13 residues. Germline CDR1 and CDR2: SGHAT and FQNNGV. The DNA for the CDR3 is TGTGCCAGCAGTGTGGGCCTTAATTCACCCCTCCACTTT. Translation gives CASSVGLNSPLHF.

The genes are TRBV5-6 and TRBJ2-7; either TRBD1 or TRBD2 may fit D (5 bases each). V gave up 3 bases and J gave up 2 bases, with 12 bases separating them. The CDR3 is 14 amino acids. CDR1 SGHDT and CDR2 YYEEEE come from the germline V gene. In DNA form, the CDR3 reads TGTGCCAGCAGCTGGGGACGGAACACCTACGAGCAGTACTTC. It encodes CASSWGRNTYEQYF. The full variable domain, with the rest looked up from reference TRBV5-6 and TRBJ2-7, is DAGVTQSPTHLIKTRGQQVTLRCSPKSGHDTVSWYQQALGQGPQFIFQYYEEEERQRGNFPDRFSGHQFPNYSSELNVNALLLGDSALYLCASSWGRNTYEQYFGPGTRLTVT.

This clonotype has ten or more counts. The chain links TRBV28 to TRBJ2-5, with D possibly being TRBD1 (5 bases). Looked up from germline, CDR1 is MDHEN and CDR2 is SYDVKM. Trimming stripped 6 bases from V and 7 bases from J, with 21 bases between. The CDR3 is 15 amino acids. CDR3 loop: CASSGPEGAPGTQYF. For the CDR3, the DNA is TGTGCCAGCAGCGGACCTGAAGGGGCCCCGGGGACCCAGTACTTC. The variable domain in full, completed from reference TRBV28 and TRBJ2-5, reads DVKVTQSSRYLVKRTGEKVFLECVQDMDHENMFWYRQDPGLGLRLIYFSYDVKMKEKGDIPEGYSVSREKKERFSLILESASTNQTSMYLCASSGPEGAPGTQYFGPGTRLLVL.

This clonotype was counted between two and nine times. The chain carries TRBV28 and TRBJ1-2; D remains unclear. The V end was cut by 3 bases, the J end by 4 bases, with 18 bases between. The CDR3 runs 16 residues. In germline, CDR1 is MDHEN, CDR2 SYDVKM. CDR3 bases: TGTGCCAGCAGTTTTTCCTACGATAGTTACTCCTATGGCTACACCTTC. Translation: CASSFSYDSYSYGYTF.

The table lists this clonotype with many counts. The chain employs TRBV11-3 and TRBJ2-1, with D possibly being TRBD1 or TRBD2 (5 bases each). The V gene's germline CDR1 is SGHNT and CDR2 YENEEA. Trimming stripped 9 bases from V and 6 bases from J, with 24 bases between. There are 16 residues in the CDR3. CDR3 coding DNA: TGTGCCAGTTATCACCGGGACCCCGACGTAGGCAATGAGCAGTTCTTC. Protein product: CASYHRDPDVGNEQFF.

The chain uses TRBV29-1 and TRBJ2-1; 15 nucleotides align to TRBD2. Trimming at V came to 0 bases and at J to 9 bases, leaving 9 bases not matched to a gene. CDR1 is SQVTM and CDR2 is ANQGSEA in the germline V gene. The CDR3 is made up of 17 amino acids. The CDR3: CSVEDSGLAGGPIEQFF. CDR3 bases: TGCAGCGTTGAAGATTCAGGACTAGCGGGAGGGCCCATTGAGCAGTTCTTC.

This clonotype was seen only a few times. V and J are TRBV5-1 and TRBJ2-5; D possibly uses TRBD1 or TRBD2 (5 bases each). This CDR3 is built from 13 residues. The V gene lost 4 bases and the J gene lost 4 bases, with 11 bases spanning the gap. The V gene's germline CDR1 is SGHRS and CDR2 YFSETQ. The CDR3 loop is CASSLTGTETQYF. The CDR3 DNA is TGCGCCAGCAGCCTAACCGGGACAGAGACCCAGTACTTC.

The table lists this clonotype with a few counts. J is TRBJ2-5 and V is TRBV27; 14 positions agree with TRBD2. This CDR3 comprises 17 residues. The junction had 9 bases not matched to a gene; V was cut back by 3 bases and J by 6 bases. Germline assignment: CDR1 MNHEY and CDR2 SMNVEV (reference sequence). Here the CDR3 DNA reads TGTGCCAGCAGTTTCCGGACTAGCGGGAGGATCGGGAAGACCCAGTACTTC. It yields the protein CASSFRTSGRIGKTQYF.

This clonotype was seen more than once but under ten times. This may stem from a read error, because a much larger clone lies one nucleotide away. The J gene is TRBJ1-5, the V gene TRBV28; weak D call: TRBD1 (5 bases). The germline gives CDR1 MDHEN, CDR2 SYDVKM. The CDR3 runs to 18 residues. Between the trimmed V and J ends, which lost 6 bases and 1 base, there was a span of 22 bases. The CDR3 sequence is CASSLIRGMRESNQPQHF. The CDR3 DNA is TGTGCCAGCAGCCTCATACGGGGGATGCGGGAAAGCAATCAGCCCCAGCATTTT. Full variable domain (remainder filled in from reference TRBV28 and TRBJ1-5): DVKVTQSSRYLVKRTGEKVFLECVQDMDHENMFWYRQDPGLGLRLIYFSYDVKMKEKGDIPEGYSVSREKKERFSLILESASTNQTSMYLCASSLIRGMRESNQPQHFGDGTRLSIL.

There are a few counts of this clonotype. This chain links TRBV7-8 with TRBJ2-2, with 10 bases identical to TRBD2. Germline V gives CDR1 SGHVS, CDR2 FQNEAQ. V was pared by 2 bases and J by 4 bases, with 7 bases of the junction left unmatched. The CDR3 spans 17 residues. The CDR3: CASSLLGAGGPTGELFF. The CDR3 nucleotides read TGTGCCAGCAGCTTATTGGGAGCGGGAGGGCCCACCGGGGAGCTGTTTTTT.

This clonotype was counted ten times or more. The chain carries TRBV2 and TRBJ1-5; 7 nucleotides agree with TRBD1. With 6 bases clipped from V and 5 bases from J, the junction kept 7 bases outside the gene matches. Germline CDR1 reads SNHLY; CDR2 reads FYNNEI. The CDR3 is made up of 14 amino acids. The chain's CDR3 is CASRQLQGDQPQHF. The CDR3 coding sequence is TGTGCCAGCAGACAACTCCAGGGGGATCAGCCCCAGCATTTT. Filled out from reference TRBV2 and TRBJ1-5, the complete variable domain reads EPEVTQTPSHQVTQMGQEVILRCVPISNHLYFYWYRQILGQKVEFLVSFYNNEISEKSEIFDDQFSVERPDGSNFTLKIRSTKLEDSAMYFCASRQLQGDQPQHFGDGTRLSIL.

This clonotype was detected a few times. The V call is TRBV18, the J call TRBJ2-6, with 8 bases lining up with TRBD2. The CDR3 spans 18 residues. Unmatched junction bases numbered 8, after V lost 2 bases and J lost 2 bases. Germline-derived CDR1 and CDR2 are KGHSH and LQKENI. Here the CDR3 DNA reads TGTGCCAGCTCACCAGTCCGCGGGAGGATCACTGGGGCCAACGTCCTGACTTTC. It yields the protein CASSPVRGRITGANVLTF.

There are many counts of this clonotype. In DNA form, the CDR3 reads TGTGCCAGCAGCAGGGGTGCCTACAATGAGCAGTTCTTC. Its protein is CASSRGAYNEQFF. The chain is built from TRBV27 and TRBJ2-1, with D perhaps matching TRBD1 (6 bases). The CDR3 extends over 13 amino acids. Per the germline V gene, CDR1 is MNHEY and CDR2 is SMNVEV (reference sequence). V was cut by 6 bases and J by 2 bases, with 8 bases left in between.

This clonotype was observed many times. CDR3 coding DNA: TGTGCCAGCAGCTTCAGGACTAGCGGGAGCTCCGAGCAGTACTTC. Translating it yields CASSFRTSGSSEQYF. The V gene is TRBV7-9, the J gene TRBJ2-7; 13 bases are shared with TRBD2. V dropped 3 bases and J dropped 6; count of bases not matched to a gene: 5. CDR1 SEHNR and CDR2 FQNEAQ come from the germline V gene (reference sequence). The CDR3 has 15 amino acids.